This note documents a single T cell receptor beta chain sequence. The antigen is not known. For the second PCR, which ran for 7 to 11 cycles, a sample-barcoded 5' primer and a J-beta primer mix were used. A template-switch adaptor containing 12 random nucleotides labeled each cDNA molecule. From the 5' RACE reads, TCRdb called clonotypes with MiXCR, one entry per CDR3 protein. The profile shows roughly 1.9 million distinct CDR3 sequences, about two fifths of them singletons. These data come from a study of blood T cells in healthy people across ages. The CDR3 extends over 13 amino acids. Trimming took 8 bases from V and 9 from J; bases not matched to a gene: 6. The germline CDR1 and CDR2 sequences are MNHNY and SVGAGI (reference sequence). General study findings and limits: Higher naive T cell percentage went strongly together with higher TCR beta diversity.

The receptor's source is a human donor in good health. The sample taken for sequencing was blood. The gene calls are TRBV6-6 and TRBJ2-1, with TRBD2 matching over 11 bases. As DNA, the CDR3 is TGTGCCAGCCTGGCTAGCGGGGGGCGTGAGCAGTTCTTC. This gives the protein CASLASGGREQFF.